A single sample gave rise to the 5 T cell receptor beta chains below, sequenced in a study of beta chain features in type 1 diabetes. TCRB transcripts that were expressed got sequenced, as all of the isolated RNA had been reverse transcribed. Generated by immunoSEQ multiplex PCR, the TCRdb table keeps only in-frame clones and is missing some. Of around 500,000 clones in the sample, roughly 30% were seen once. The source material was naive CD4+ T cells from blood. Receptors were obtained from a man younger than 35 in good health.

CDR3 sequence (DNA): TGCAGCGTTGGAGAGGGTCTTCAGCCCCAGCATTTT. Translation gives CSVGEGLQPQHF. V and J are TRBV29-1 and TRBJ1-5; D call uncertain. Germline CDR1 reads SQVTM; CDR2 reads ANQGSEA. The CDR3 is 12 residues long. Trimming cost V 4 bases and J 6 bases, with 10 bases left between them. Based on the CDR3 plus reference TRBV29-1 and TRBJ1-5, the full variable domain is SAVISQKPSRDICQRGTSLTIQCQVDSQVTMMFWYRQQPGQSLTLIATANQGSEATYESGFVIDKFPISRPNLTFSTLTVSNMSPEDSSIYLCSVGEGLQPQHFGDGTRLSIL.

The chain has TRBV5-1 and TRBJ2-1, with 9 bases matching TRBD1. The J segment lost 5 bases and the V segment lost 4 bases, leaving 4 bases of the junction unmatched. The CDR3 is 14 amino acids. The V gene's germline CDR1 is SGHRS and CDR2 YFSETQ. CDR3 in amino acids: CASSPGTGHNEQFF. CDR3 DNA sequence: TGCGCCAGCAGCCCCGGGACAGGGCACAATGAGCAGTTCTTC.

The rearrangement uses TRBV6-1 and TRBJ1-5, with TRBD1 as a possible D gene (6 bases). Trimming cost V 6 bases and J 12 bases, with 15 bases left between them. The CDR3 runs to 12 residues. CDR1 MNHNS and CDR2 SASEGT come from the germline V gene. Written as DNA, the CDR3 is TGTGCCAGCAGATCCCGGACAGACTTCCAGCATTTT. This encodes CASRSRTDFQHF.

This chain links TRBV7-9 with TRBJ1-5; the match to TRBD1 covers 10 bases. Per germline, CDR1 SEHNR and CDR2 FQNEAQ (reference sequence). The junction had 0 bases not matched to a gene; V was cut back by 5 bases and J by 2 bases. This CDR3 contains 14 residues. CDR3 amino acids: CASSGTGGNQPQHF. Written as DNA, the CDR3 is TGTGCCAGCAGCGGGACAGGGGGCAATCAGCCCCAGCATTTT. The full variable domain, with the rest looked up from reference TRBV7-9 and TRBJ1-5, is DTGVSQNPRHKITKRGQNVTFRCDPISEHNRLYWYRQTLGQGPEFLTYFQNEAQLEKSRLLSDRFSAERPKGSFSTLEIQRTEQGDSAMYLCASSGTGGNQPQHFGDGTRLSIL.

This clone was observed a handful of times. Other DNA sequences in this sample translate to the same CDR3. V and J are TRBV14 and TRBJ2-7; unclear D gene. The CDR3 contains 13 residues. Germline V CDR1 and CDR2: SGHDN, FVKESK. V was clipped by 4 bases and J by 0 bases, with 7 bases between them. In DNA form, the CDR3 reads TGTGCCAGCAGCCCTGGAGCCTCCTACGAGCAGTACTTC. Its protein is CASSPGASYEQYF.